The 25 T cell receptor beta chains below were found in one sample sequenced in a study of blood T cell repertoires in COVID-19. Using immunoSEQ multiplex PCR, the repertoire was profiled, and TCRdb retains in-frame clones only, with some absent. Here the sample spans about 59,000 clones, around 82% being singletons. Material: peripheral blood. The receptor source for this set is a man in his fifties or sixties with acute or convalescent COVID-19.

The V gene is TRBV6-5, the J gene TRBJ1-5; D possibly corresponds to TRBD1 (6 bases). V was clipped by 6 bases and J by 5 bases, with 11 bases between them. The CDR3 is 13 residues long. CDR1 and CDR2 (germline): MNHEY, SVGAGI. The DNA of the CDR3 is TGTGCCAGCAGGAGGGGGGGCTATCAGCCCCAGCATTTT. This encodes CASRRGGYQPQHF.

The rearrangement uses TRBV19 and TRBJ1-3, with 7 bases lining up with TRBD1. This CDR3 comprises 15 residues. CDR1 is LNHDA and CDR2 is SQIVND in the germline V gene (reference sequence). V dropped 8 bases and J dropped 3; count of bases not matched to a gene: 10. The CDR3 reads CASANTGVYGNTIYF. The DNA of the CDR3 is TGTGCCAGTGCGAACACAGGGGTCTATGGAAACACCATATATTTT.

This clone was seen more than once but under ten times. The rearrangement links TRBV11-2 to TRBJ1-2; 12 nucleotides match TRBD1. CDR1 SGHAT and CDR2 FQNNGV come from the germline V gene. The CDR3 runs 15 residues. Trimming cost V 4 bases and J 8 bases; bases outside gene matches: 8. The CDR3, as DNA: TGTGCCAGCAGCTCTGGGACAGGGGGCTCTTTCGGCTACACCTTC. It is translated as CASSSGTGGSFGYTF.

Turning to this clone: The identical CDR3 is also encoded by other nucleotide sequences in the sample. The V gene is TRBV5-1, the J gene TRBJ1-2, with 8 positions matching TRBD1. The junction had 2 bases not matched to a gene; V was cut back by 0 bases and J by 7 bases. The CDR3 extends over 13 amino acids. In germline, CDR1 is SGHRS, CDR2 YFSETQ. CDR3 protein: CASSLEGQGGYTF. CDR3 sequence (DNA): TGCGCCAGCAGCTTGGAAGGACAGGGTGGCTACACCTTC.

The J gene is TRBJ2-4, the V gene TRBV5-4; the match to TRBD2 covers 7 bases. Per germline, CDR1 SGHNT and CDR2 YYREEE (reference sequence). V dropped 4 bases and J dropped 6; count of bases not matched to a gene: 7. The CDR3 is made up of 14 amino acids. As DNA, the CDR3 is TGTGCCAGCAGCAATCTGGCTAGCGGAAACATTCAGTACTTC. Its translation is CASSNLASGNIQYF.

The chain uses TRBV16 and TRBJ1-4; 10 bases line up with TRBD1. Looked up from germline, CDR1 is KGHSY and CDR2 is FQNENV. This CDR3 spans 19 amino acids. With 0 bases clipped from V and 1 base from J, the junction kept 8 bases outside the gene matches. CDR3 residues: CASSQSLGQGIKTNEKLFF. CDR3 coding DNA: TGTGCCAGCAGCCAATCTTTGGGACAGGGGATTAAAACTAATGAAAAACTGTTTTTT.

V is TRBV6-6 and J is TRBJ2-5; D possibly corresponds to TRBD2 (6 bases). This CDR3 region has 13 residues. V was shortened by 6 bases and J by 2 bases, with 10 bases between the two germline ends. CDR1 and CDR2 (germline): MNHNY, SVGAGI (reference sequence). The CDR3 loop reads CASRGLGQETQYF. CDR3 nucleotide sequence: TGTGCCAGCAGGGGACTGGGACAAGAGACCCAGTACTTC.

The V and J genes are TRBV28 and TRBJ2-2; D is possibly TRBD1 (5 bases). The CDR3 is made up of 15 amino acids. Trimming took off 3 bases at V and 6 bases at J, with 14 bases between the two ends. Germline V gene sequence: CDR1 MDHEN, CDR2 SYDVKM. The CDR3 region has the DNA TGTGCCAGCAGTTTCCGACAGCTGAAGGCCGGGGAGCTGTTTTTT. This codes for CASSFRQLKAGELFF.

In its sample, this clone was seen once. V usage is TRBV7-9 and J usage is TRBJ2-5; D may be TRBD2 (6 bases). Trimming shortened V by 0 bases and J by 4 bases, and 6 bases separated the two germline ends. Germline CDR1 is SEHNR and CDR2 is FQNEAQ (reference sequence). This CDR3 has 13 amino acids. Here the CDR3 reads CASSLAGGETQYF. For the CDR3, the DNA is TGTGCCAGCAGCTTAGCGGGGGGAGAGACCCAGTACTTC.

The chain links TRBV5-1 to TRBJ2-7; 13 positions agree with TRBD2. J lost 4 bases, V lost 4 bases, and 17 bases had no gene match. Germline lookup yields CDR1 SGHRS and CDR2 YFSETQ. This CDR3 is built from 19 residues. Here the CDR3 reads CASSPRTSGGVLGGYEQYF. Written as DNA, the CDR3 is TGCGCCAGCAGCCCCCGGACTAGCGGGGGCGTCCTTGGTGGGTACGAGCAGTACTTC.

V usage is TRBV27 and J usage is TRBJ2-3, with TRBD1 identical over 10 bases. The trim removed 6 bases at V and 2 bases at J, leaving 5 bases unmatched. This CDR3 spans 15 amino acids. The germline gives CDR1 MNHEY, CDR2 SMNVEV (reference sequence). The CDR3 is CASSRQGANTDTQYF. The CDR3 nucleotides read TGTGCCAGCAGCCGACAGGGGGCCAACACAGATACGCAGTATTTT.

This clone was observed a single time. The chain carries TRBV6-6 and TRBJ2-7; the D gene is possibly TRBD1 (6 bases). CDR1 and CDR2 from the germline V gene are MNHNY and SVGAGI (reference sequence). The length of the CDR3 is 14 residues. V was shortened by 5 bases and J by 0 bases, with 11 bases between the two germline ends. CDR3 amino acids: CASSHGQLSYEQYF. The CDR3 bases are TGTGCCAGCAGTCACGGACAGCTCTCCTACGAGCAGTACTTC.

The DNA for the CDR3 is TGTGCCACCGTGTTTTTCCTAGAGGCTCTTAGCAATCAGCCCCAGCATTTT. It translates to CATVFFLEALSNQPQHF. The rearrangement links TRBV5-6 to TRBJ1-5; D is uncertain. This CDR3 contains 17 residues. Germline lookup yields CDR1 SGHDT and CDR2 YYEEEE. The germline V and J ends were trimmed by 9 bases and 0 bases, with 22 bases remaining between them.

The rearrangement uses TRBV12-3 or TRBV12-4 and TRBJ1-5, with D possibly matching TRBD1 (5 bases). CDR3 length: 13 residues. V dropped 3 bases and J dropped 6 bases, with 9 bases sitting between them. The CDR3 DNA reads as TGTGCCAGCAGTTTGTCCCAGGGTCAGCCCCAGCATTTT. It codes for CASSLSQGQPQHF.

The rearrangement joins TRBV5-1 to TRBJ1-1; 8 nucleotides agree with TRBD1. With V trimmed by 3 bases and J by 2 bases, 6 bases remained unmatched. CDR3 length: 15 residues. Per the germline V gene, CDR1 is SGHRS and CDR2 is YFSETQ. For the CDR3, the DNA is TGCGCCAGCAGCTGGGGTGACAGGGGTAACACTGAAGCTTTCTTT. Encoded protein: CASSWGDRGNTEAFF.

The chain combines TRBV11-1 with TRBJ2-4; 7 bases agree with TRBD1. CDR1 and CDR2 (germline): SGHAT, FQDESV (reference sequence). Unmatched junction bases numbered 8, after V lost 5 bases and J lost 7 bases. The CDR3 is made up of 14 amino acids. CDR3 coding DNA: TGTGCCAGCAGCCAGCGAGGCAGGGGGAACATTCAGTACTTC. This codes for CASSQRGRGNIQYF.

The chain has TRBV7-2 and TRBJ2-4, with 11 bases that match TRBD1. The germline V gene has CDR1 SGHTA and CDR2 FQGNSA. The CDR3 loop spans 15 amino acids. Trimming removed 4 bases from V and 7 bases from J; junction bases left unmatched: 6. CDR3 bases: TGTGCCAGCAGCTACGGGACAGGGGGTTGGAACATTCAGTACTTC. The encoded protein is CASSYGTGGWNIQYF.

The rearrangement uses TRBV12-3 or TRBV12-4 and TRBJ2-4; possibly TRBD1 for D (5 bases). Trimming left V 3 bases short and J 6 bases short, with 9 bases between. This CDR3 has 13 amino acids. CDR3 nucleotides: TGTGCCAGCAGTTTGTCTGGGGCAAACATTCAGTACTTC. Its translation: CASSLSGANIQYF.

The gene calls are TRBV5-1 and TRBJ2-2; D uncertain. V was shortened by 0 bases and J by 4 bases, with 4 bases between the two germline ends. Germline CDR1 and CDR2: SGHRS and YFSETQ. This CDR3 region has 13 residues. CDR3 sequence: CASSLAVTGELFF. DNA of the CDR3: TGCGCCAGCAGCTTGGCCGTCACCGGGGAGCTGTTTTTT.

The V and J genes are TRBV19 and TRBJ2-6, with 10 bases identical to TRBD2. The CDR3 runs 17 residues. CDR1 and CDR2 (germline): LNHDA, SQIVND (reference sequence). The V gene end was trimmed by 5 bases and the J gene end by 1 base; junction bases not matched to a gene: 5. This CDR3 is CASSAPGLASGANVLTF. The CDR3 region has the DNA TGTGCCAGTAGTGCCCCGGGACTAGCGTCTGGGGCCAACGTCCTGACTTTC. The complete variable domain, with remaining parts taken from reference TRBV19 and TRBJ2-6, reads DGGITQSPKYLFRKEGQNVTLSCEQNLNHDAMYWYRQDPGQGLRLIYYSQIVNDFQKGDIAEGYSVSREKKESFPLTVTSAQKNPTAFYLCASSAPGLASGANVLTFGAGSRLTVL.

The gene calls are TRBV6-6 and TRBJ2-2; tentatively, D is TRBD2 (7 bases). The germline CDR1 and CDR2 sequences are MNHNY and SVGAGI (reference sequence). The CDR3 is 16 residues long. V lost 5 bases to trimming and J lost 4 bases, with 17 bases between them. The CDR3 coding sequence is TGTGCCAGCAGTCCCATGGCGGGGGCCGGCACCGGGGAGCTGTTTTTT. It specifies CASSPMAGAGTGELFF.

The CDR3 DNA is TGTGCCAGCAGCCCCGGGGGGGGAGTCACCGGGGAGCTGTTTTTT. Protein: CASSPGGGVTGELFF. This chain uses TRBV5-4 with TRBJ2-2; 8 bases line up with TRBD2. This CDR3 is 15 amino acids long. The trim removed 4 bases at V and 4 bases at J, leaving 6 bases unmatched. Germline lookup yields CDR1 SGHNT and CDR2 YYREEE (reference sequence).

CDR3 nucleotide sequence: TGCGCCAGCATGCGGGACCAAGAGACCCAGTACTTC. Its protein product is CASMRDQETQYF. The V gene is TRBV5-1, the J gene TRBJ2-5, with D perhaps TRBD2 (5 bases). The CDR3 sequence is 12 residues long. The V gene's germline CDR1 is SGHRS and CDR2 YFSETQ. Trimming removed 6 bases from V and 0 bases from J, with 6 bases in between.

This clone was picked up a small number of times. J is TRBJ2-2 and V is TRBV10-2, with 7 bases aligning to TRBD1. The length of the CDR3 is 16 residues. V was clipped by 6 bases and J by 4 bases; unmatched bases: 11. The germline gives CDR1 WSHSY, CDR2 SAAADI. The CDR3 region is CASRVDRALRTGELFF. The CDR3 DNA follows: TGCGCCAGCAGGGTAGACAGGGCCCTTCGCACCGGGGAGCTGTTTTTT.

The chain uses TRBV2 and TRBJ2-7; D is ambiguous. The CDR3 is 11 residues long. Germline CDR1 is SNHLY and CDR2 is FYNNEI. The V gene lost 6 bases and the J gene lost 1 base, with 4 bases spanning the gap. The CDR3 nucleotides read TGTGCCAGCAGCCAGTCCTACGAGCAGTACTTC. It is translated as CASSQSYEQYF.